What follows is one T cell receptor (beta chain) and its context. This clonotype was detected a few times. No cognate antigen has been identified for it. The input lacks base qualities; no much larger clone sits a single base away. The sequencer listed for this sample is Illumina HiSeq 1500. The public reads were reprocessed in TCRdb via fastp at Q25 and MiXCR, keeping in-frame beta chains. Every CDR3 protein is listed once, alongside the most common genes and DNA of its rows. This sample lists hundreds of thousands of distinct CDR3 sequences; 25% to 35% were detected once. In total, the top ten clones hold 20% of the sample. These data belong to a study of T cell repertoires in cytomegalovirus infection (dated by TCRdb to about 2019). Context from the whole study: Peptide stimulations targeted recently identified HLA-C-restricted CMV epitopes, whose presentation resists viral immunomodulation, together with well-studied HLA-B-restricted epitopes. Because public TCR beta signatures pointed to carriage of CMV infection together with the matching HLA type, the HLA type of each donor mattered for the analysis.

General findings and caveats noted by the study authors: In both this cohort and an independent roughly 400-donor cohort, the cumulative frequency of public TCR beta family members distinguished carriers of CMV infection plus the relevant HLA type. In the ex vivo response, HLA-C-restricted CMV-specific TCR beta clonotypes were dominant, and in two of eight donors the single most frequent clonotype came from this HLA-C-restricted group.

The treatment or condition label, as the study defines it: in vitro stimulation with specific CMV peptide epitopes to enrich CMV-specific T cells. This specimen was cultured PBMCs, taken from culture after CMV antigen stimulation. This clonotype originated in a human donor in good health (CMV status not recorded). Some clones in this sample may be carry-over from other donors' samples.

CDR3 sequence: CASSFMVPPLHF. The DNA reads as follows: TGTGCCAGCAGCTTTATGGTACCACCCCTCCACTTT. The rearranged chain carries TRBV11-2 and TRBJ1-6; the D gene lacks a confident call. The CDR3 has 12 amino acids, counting the end cysteine and phenylalanine. CDR3 DNA only is kept here, 36 bases in frame from base 1. The junction carries 8 bases between V and J, which are trimmed by 3 bases and 11 bases respectively. According to the germline V gene, CDR1 reads SGHAT and CDR2 reads FQNNGV.